Many counts were recorded for the clone carrying this T cell receptor beta chain. As yet, its antigen is unknown. The data belong to a study of metastatic and nonmetastatic thyroid tumors. Overall study: Repertoires from malignant and benign thyroid patients were compared across blood and tumor or nodule tissue. General study points: For both blood and tumor, malignant thyroid tumors reportedly showed significantly higher TCR beta diversity than benign nodules did.

Patients underwent thyroid surgery, and none had received any treatment before it. As originally analysed: Construction of a distant-metastasis classifier for papillary thyroid cancer relied on CDR3 differences across clinicopathological groups. With MiXCR, TCRdb called clones anew from the PCR reads. In this record, the V and J calls reflect TCRdb's handling and not the investigators' own analysis. This sample has about 7,300 clones; 15% to 20% occur once, and the top ten carry about 9.3%. CDR3 length equals 14 residues. CDR1 SGHAT and CDR2 FQNNGV come from the germline V gene. The V and J ends lost 4 bases and 7 bases, in that order; junction bases with no gene match: 3.

The sequenced sample was adjacent normal tissue. This clonotype was sampled from a female donor with papillary thyroid cancer or a benign thyroid nodule (not recorded which). Some clones in this sample may be carry-over from other donors' samples. The J gene is TRBJ1-4, the V gene TRBV11-2; TRBD1 agrees at 10 bases. Here the CDR3 DNA reads TGTGCCAGCAGCTGGACAGGGGGTTTTGAAAAACTGTTTTTT. It encodes CASSWTGGFEKLFF.